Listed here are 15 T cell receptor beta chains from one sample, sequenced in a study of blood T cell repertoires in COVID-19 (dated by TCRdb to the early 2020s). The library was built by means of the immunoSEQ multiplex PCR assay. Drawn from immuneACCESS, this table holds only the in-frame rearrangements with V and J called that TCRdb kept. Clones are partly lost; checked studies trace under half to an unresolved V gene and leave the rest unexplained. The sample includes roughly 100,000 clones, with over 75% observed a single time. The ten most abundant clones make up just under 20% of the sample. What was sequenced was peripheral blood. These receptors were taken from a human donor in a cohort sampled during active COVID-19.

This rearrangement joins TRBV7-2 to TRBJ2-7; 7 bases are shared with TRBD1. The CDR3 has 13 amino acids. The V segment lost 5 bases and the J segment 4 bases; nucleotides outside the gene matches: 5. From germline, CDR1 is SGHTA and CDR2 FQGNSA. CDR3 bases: TGTGCCAGCAGCCCGACAGGGCGATACGAGCAGTACTTC. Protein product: CASSPTGRYEQYF.

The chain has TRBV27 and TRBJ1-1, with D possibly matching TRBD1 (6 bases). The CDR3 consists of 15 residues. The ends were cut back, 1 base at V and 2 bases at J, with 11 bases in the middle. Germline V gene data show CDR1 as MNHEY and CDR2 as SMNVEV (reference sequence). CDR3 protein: CASSLWTEKNTEAFF. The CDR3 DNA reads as TGTGCCAGCAGTTTATGGACAGAAAAAAACACTGAAGCTTTCTTT.

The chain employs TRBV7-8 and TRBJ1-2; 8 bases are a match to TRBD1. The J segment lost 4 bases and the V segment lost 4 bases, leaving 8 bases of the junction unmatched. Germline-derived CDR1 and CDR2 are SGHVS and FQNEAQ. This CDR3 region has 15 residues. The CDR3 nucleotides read TGTGCCAGCAGCTCGACAGGGGTCGCTGGCTATGGCTACACCTTC. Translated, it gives CASSSTGVAGYGYTF.

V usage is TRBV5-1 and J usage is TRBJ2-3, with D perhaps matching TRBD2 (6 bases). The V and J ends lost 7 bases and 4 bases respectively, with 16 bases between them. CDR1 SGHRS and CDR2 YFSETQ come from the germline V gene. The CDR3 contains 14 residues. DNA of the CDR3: TGCGCCAGCGCGACGGGAGAGGTTCCAGATACGCAGTATTTT. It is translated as CASATGEVPDTQYF. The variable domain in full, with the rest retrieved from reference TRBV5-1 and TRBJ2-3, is KAGVTQTPRYLIKTRGQQVTLSCSPISGHRSVSWYQQTPGQGLQFLFEYFSETQRNKGNFPGRFSGRQFSNSRSEMNVSTLELGDSALYLCASATGEVPDTQYFGPGTRLTVL.

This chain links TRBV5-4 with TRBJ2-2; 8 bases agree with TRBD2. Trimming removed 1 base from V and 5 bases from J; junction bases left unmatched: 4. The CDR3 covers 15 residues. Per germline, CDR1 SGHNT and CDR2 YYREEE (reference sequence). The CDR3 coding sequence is TGTGCCAGCAGCTTGAGCGGGAGTGGGACCGGGGAGCTGTTTTTT. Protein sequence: CASSLSGSGTGELFF. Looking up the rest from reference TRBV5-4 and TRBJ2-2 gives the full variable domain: ETGVTQSPTHLIKTRGQQVTLRCSSQSGHNTVSWYQQALGQGPQFIFQYYREEENGRGNFPPRFSGLQFPNYSSELNVNALELDDSALYLCASSLSGSGTGELFFGEGSRLTVL.

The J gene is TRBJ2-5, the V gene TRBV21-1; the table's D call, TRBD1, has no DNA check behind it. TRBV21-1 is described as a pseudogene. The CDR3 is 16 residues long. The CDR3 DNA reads TGTGCCAGCAGCTTGGGGGACAGGGGAGGTAGGGAGACCCAGTACTTC. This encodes CASSLGDRGGRETQYF.

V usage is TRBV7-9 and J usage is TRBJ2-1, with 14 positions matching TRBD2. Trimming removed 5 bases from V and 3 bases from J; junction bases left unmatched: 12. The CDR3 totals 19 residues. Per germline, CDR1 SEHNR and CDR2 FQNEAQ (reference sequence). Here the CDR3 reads CASSPVGGTSGSRYNEQFF. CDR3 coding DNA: TGTGCCAGCAGCCCCGTGGGGGGGACTAGCGGGAGCCGCTACAATGAGCAGTTCTTC.

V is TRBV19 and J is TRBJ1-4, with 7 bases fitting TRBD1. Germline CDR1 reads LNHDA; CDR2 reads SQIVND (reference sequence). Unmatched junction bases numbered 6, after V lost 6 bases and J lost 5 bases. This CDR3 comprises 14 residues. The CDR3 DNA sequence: TGTGCCAGTAGACCGGGACAGACAAATGAAAAACTGTTTTTT. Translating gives CASRPGQTNEKLFF.

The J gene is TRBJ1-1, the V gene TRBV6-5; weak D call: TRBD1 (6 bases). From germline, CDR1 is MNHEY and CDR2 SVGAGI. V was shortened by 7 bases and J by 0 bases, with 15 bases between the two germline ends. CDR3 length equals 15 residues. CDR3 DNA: TGTGCCAGCACCCCCGTGGGACACATGAACACTGAAGCTTTCTTT. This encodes CASTPVGHMNTEAFF.

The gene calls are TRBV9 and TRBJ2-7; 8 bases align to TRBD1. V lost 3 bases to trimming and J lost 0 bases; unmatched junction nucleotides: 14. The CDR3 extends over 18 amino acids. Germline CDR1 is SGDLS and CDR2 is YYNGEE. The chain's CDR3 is CASSATGASEVSSYEQYF. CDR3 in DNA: TGTGCCAGCAGCGCGACAGGGGCGTCCGAAGTCAGCTCCTACGAGCAGTACTTC. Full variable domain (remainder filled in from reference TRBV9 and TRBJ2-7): DSGVTQTPKHLITATGQRVTLRCSPRSGDLSVYWYQQSLDQGLQFLIQYYNGEERAKGNILERFSAQQFPDLHSELNLSSLELGDSALYFCASSATGASEVSSYEQYFGPGTRLTVT.

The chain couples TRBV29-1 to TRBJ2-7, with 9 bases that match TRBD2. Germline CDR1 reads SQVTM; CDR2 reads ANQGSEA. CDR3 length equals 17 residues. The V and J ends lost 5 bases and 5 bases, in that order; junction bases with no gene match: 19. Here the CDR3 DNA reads TGCAGCGTTCCCCACGGAGGCGGGAGGGCCTCCAACGACGAGCAGTACTTC. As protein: CSVPHGGGRASNDEQYF.

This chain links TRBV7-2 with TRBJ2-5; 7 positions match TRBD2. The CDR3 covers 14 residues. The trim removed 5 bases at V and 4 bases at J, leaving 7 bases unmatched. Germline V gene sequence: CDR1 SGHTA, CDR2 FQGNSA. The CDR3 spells CASSGRASGETQYF. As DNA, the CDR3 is TGTGCCAGCAGCGGTCGAGCTAGCGGAGAGACCCAGTACTTC.

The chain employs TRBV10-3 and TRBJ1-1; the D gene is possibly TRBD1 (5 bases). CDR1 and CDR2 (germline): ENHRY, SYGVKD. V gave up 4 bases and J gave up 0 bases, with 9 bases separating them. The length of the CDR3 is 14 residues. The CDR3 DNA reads TGTGCCATCAGTGGCGACAGCATGAACACTGAAGCTTTCTTT. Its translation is CAISGDSMNTEAFF.

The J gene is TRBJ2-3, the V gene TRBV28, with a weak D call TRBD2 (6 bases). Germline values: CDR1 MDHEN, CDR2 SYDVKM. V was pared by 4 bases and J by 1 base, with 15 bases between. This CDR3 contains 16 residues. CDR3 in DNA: TGTGCCAGCAGTTGGGGGTGGGAGGACCGCACAGATACGCAGTATTTT. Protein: CASSWGWEDRTDTQYF.

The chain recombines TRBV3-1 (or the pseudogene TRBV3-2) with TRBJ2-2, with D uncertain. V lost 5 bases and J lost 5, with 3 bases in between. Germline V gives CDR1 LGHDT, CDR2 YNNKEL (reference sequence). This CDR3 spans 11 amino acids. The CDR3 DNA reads TGTGCCAGCAGCATAACCGGGGAGCTGTTTTTT. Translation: CASSITGELFF.